The source of this TCR beta chain is a study of shared clonotypes between healthy human individuals. Looking at the study overall: The study drew on a couple of women and a few men aged 18 to 49 as donors. Per-donor plates numbered three CD4 naive, three CD4 memory, two CD8 naive and one CD8 memory.

V was clipped by 3 bases and J by 13 bases; unmatched bases: 11. Germline values: CDR1 SGHTA, CDR2 FQGNSA. The CDR3 consists of 15 residues. Assay used: immunoSEQ multiplex PCR; TCRdb lists only in-frame clones, some missing. Among roughly 2.4 million clones, approximately 96% were seen once, and the ten largest hold roughly 0.13%. Naive CD4+ cells were CD45RA-selected; the remaining cells were memory. The sequenced sample was naive CD4+ T cells sorted from blood. Regarding subset: CD45RA+ positively selected. This chain uses TRBV7-2 with TRBJ1-6; TRBD1 agrees at 8 bases. The sequence was obtained from a man between 18 and 35 years old in good health. DNA for the CDR3: TGTGCCAGCAGCTTTGGACAGGGAAGTGAATCGCCCCTCCACTTT. Protein: CASSFGQGSESPLHF.